Listed below are T cell receptor beta chains from one sample, sequenced in a study of T cell repertoires in cytomegalovirus infection. These TCRs' antigens remain unknown. TCRdb analysed the reads with MiXCR anew, one entry per CDR3 protein. In the table there are some 800,000 distinct CDR3 sequences, about 28% of which are singletons. The material was cultured CD8+ T cells from PBMCs, obtained from culture after CMV antigen stimulation. The receptors come from a human donor in good health (CMV status not recorded). Some clones in this sample may be carry-over from other donors' samples. Both conserved end residues are part of each CDR3. A D gene is named only where the DNA matches it firmly. Only some rows state a clone size, as once, few, many or a class for expanded clones.

d_call j_call cdr3_length v_call clone_size cdr3_nt cdr3_aa
- TRBJ1-5 16 TRBV12-3/TRBV12-4 few TGTGCCAGGACGTCAGAAGGGGAAAAGAGCAATCAGCCCCAGCATTTT CARTSEGEKSNQPQHF
- TRBJ1-2 15 TRBV3-1 - TGTGCCAGCAGCCAAGAAGGAGGGTACTCCTATGGCTACACCTTC CASSQEGGYSYGYTF
TRBD1 TRBJ1-1 13 TRBV19 - TGTGCCAGTATCGGGACAGGGAGAATTGAAGCTTTCTTT CASIGTGRIEAFF
- TRBJ1-1 15 TRBV18 - TGTGCCAGCTCACCATGGGGGACGCAGAACACTGAAGCTTTCTTT CASSPWGTQNTEAFF
TRBD1 TRBJ1-3 16 TRBV7-2 few TGTGCCAGCAGCTTATCTCAGGGGGCTTTTGGAAACACCATATATTTT CASSLSQGAFGNTIYF
TRBD1 TRBJ2-1 17 TRBV19 few TGTGCCAGTAGCCGGTGGCCGGGACAGGGGAGATTGGATGAGCAGTTCTTC CASSRWPGQGRLDEQFF
- TRBJ1-1 13 TRBV7-2 once TGTGCCAGCTGCTTATTCTCGAACACTGAAGCTTTCTTT CASCLFSNTEAFF
TRBD1 TRBJ1-2 12 TRBV20-1 - TGCAGTGCGCCCGGGACAGGGGTTGGCTACACCTTC CSAPGTGVGYTF
- TRBJ2-7 14 TRBV19 - TGTGCCAGTAGTATGGGGGCTCACCTCTACGAGCAGTACTTC CASSMGAHLYEQYF
- TRBJ2-1 15 TRBV6-2/TRBV6-3 - TGTGCCAGCAGTTACTCGAAGGCAGACGTATATGCGAAGTTCTTC CASSYSKADVYAKFF
TRBD1 TRBJ1-3 16 TRBV6-5 - TGTGCCAGCAGTTCCGTCCAGGGGGCCTCTGGAAACACCATATATTTT CASSSVQGASGNTIYF
- TRBJ1-1 14 TRBV5-5 - TGTGCCAGCAGGCAAGAAACAGGGAACACTGAAGCTTTCTTT CASRQETGNTEAFF
- TRBJ2-7 14 TRBV6-5 - TGTGCCAGCAGTGCGAGAGGGGGGGCTTACGAGCAGTACTTC CASSARGGAYEQYF
TRBD2 TRBJ2-5 17 TRBV12-3/TRBV12-4 many TGTGCCAGCAGTTTCACCTCCGCTAGCGGGGTTGTAGAGACCCAGTACTTC CASSFTSASGVVETQYF
- TRBJ1-1 15 TRBV7-6 many TGTGCCAGCTTTACACAGAGAGGGGAGAACACTGAAGCTTTCTTT CASFTQRGENTEAFF
TRBD1 TRBJ2-5 15 TRBV28 - TGTGCCAGTCACCAGGGGGCGGTGCTGGAGGAGACCCAGTACTTC CASHQGAVLEETQYF
- TRBJ2-3 16 TRBV6-6 - TGTGCCAGCAGTTCCCACAGGGAGGGCTTCACAGATACGCAGTATTTT CASSSHREGFTDTQYF
- TRBJ1-5 14 TRBV7-6 few TGTGCCAGCAGCCAGGATGGAGCCAATCAGCCCCAGCATTTT CASSQDGANQPQHF
- TRBJ2-1 15 TRBV7-6 many TGTGCCAGCAGCTTAGGGACAGACTTTTACAATGAGCAGTTCTTC CASSLGTDFYNEQFF
TRBD1 TRBJ1-1 16 TRBV7-9 - TGTGCCAGCAGCTTAGCGATTAGATCGGGACAGGTCGAAGCTTTCTTT CASSLAIRSGQVEAFF
- TRBJ2-1 13 TRBV27 - TGTGCCAGCAGTACCCGTGGCGGCAATGAGCAGTTCTTC CASSTRGGNEQFF
TRBD1 TRBJ2-6 15 TRBV5-4 few TGTGCCAGCAGCGGGCAGGGGGCTGGGGCCAACGTCCTGACTTTC CASSGQGAGANVLTF
- TRBJ1-2 14 TRBV7-9 - TGTGCCAGCAGCTTAGGGCAGCAGATCTATGGCTACACCTTC CASSLGQQIYGYTF
- TRBJ1-2 13 TRBV12-3/TRBV12-4 many TGTGCCAGCAGCCCAGGGCAGTTCTATGGCTACACCTTC CASSPGQFYGYTF
- TRBJ2-3 15 TRBV3-1 - TGTGCCAGCAGCCAAGATAGCAGGATATGGGATACGCAGTATTTT CASSQDSRIWDTQYF
- TRBJ2-1 15 TRBV4-3 few TGCGCCAGCAGTCACTTTGGGGCGCAGAAAGATGAGCAGTTCTTC CASSHFGAQKDEQFF
- TRBJ1-2 13 TRBV5-4 few TGTGCCAGCAGCTTCGGGGGGGCGAACGGCTACACCTTC CASSFGGANGYTF
- TRBJ2-1 12 TRBV7-9 many TGTGCCAGCAGCTATGCAGGGGATGAGCAGTTCTTC CASSYAGDEQFF
- TRBJ2-3 13 TRBV6-2/TRBV6-3 few TGTGCCAGCAGTTACTACCGCACAGATACGCAGTATTTT CASSYYRTDTQYF
- TRBJ1-1 15 TRBV7-6 few TGTGCCAGCAGGTATCCGGGAGGGGTGAACACTGAAGCTTTCTTT CASRYPGGVNTEAFF
TRBD1 TRBJ1-1 13 TRBV7-6 few TGTGCCAGCATCGGACAGGGCCTCACTGAAGCTTTCTTT CASIGQGLTEAFF
- TRBJ2-1 13 TRBV12-5 few TGTGCTAGTGGTGCGACAGGTTACAATGAGCAGTTCTTC CASGATGYNEQFF
- TRBJ2-2 10 TRBV6-6 - TGTGCCAGCAGCCCTCCGGAACTGTTTTTT CASSPPELFF
- TRBJ1-6 18 TRBV7-2 many TGTGCCAGCAGCCACAGGGACCCCATACGTTCCTATAATTCACCCCTCCACTTT CASSHRDPIRSYNSPLHF
- TRBJ1-2 15 TRBV7-9 - TGTGCCAGCAGCTTTGTTCGGGCAGGGGCCTATGGCTACACCTTC CASSFVRAGAYGYTF
TRBD2 TRBJ2-5 16 TRBV27 - TGTGCCAGCAGTTTCATAGCGGGGGGGCGGGGAGAGACCCAGTACTTC CASSFIAGGRGETQYF
TRBD1 TRBJ2-7 15 TRBV15 - TGTGCCACCAGCAGGTTGACAGGGGAAATCTACGAGCAGTACTTC CATSRLTGEIYEQYF
- TRBJ1-2 18 TRBV6-6 - TGTGCCAGCATCGGGACCGGAGCACCAAGTCTATGGCTCAATGGCTACACCTTC CASIGTGAPSLWLNGYTF
TRBD1 TRBJ1-5 15 TRBV20-1 - TGCAGTGTTCCGGGACAGGGGACATGGGCTGGTTACGAGCATTTT CSVPGQGTWAGYEHF
TRBD1 TRBJ2-5 15 TRBV12-3/TRBV12-4 few TGTGCCAGCACCCGTGGACAGGGGGCTGGAGAGACCCAGTACTTC CASTRGQGAGETQYF